These T cell receptor beta chains were read from a single sample in a study of T cell responses to AZD1222 COVID-19 vaccine. Some clones are missing from TCRdb's copy, which holds only in-frame ones; the method was immunoSEQ multiplex PCR. The sample includes 100,000 or so clones, around 87% seen only once; the top ten take around 5%. The sample consisted of peripheral blood, taken on day 0 of AZD1222 vaccination. These receptor sequences come from an adult in good health. Both conserved end residues are part of each CDR3. The D gene is left open where the match is weak. Only part of the rows carry a size: once, few, many, or a class if the clone is expanded.

D gene	V gene	clone size	J gene	CDR3 protein	CDR3 DNA
.	TRBV28	once	TRBJ1-5	CASSLRDRGNQPQHF	TGTGCCAGCAGTCTGAGGGATCGGGGCAATCAGCCCCAGCATTTT
.	TRBV5-5	.	TRBJ1-1	CASSLSGITEAFF	TGTGCCAGCAGCTTGTCAGGGATCACTGAAGCTTTCTTT
.	TRBV6-1	.	TRBJ1-5	CASSDRPADNQPQHF	TGTGCCAGCAGTGATCGGCCGGCGGACAATCAGCCCCAGCATTTT
TRBD1	TRBV19	.	TRBJ2-3	CASTLTGTVTDTQYF	TGTGCCAGTACTCTGACCGGGACAGTTACAGATACGCAGTATTTT
.	TRBV29-1	few	TRBJ2-1	CSVSNNEQFF	TGCAGCGTCTCCAACAATGAGCAGTTCTTC
.	TRBV7-8	.	TRBJ1-2	CASSLGHLNYGYTF	TGTGCCAGCAGCTTAGGACATCTCAACTATGGCTACACCTTC
.	TRBV29-1	.	TRBJ2-3	CSAAQGTGTDTQYF	TGCAGCGCCGCACAGGGAACTGGCACAGATACGCAGTATTTT
.	TRBV3-1/TRBV3-2	.	TRBJ1-2	CASSHHRDLYGYTF	TGTGCCAGCAGCCACCACCGGGACCTCTATGGCTACACCTTC
.	TRBV2	.	TRBJ2-2	CASTINTGELFF	TGTGCCAGCACGATAAACACCGGGGAGCTGTTTTTT
TRBD2	TRBV7-9	few	TRBJ2-5	CASSLLAGGQETQYF	TGTGCCAGCAGCTTACTTGCGGGAGGGCAAGAGACCCAGTACTTC
.	TRBV24-1	.	TRBJ2-4	CATSRAGEHIQYF	TGTGCCACCAGTCGTGCAGGGGAACACATTCAGTACTTC
.	TRBV6-2/TRBV6-3	.	TRBJ2-2	CASSYLRSSGELFF	TGTGCCAGCAGTTATCTTAGATCATCCGGGGAGCTGTTTTTT
.	TRBV7-2	.	TRBJ1-6	CASSLGTLSLTLHF	TGTGCCAGCAGCCTAGGGACCCTCAGCTTGACCCTCCACTTT
.	TRBV7-2	.	TRBJ1-5	CASSLDRAQPQHF	TGTGCCAGCAGCTTAGACAGGGCTCAGCCCCAGCATTTT
TRBD1	TRBV19	.	TRBJ2-2	CASSRGQGMRNTGELFF	TGTGCCAGTAGTCGGGGACAGGGAATGAGGAACACCGGGGAGCTGTTTTTT
.	TRBV27	.	TRBJ1-2	CASSLPTAPRSNYGYTF	TGTGCCAGCAGTTTACCTACAGCACCTAGATCTAACTATGGCTACACCTTC
.	TRBV5-1	.	TRBJ2-3	CASSPRSTDTDTQYF	TGCGCCAGCAGCCCCCGGTCCACGGACACAGATACGCAGTATTTT
.	TRBV5-8	.	TRBJ1-1	CASTLWGLDEAFF	TGTGCCAGCACTTTATGGGGGCTCGATGAAGCTTTCTTT
.	TRBV3-1/TRBV3-2	.	TRBJ1-2	CASSQDRGYGYTF	TGTGCCAGCAGCCAGGATAGGGGCTATGGCTACACCTTC
.	TRBV2	.	TRBJ2-2	CASSDQAGKMTGELFF	TGTGCCAGCAGTGATCAGGCGGGAAAGATGACCGGGGAGCTGTTTTTT
TRBD1	TRBV14	few	TRBJ1-1	CASSQETGVVREAFF	TGTGCCAGCAGCCAAGAGACAGGGGTAGTTCGTGAAGCTTTCTTT
.	TRBV9	few	TRBJ1-1	CASSVAGYDTEAFF	TGTGCCAGCAGCGTAGCGGGGTACGACACTGAAGCTTTCTTT
.	TRBV9	once	TRBJ1-4	CASNGGVRGEKLFF	TGTGCCAGCAATGGAGGGGTTCGGGGTGAAAAACTGTTTTTT
.	TRBV27	.	TRBJ2-1	CASTGGGFSYNEQFF	TGTGCCAGCACCGGTGGGGGGTTCTCCTACAATGAGCAGTTCTTC
.	TRBV29-1	.	TRBJ1-2	CSGATGADYGYTF	TGCAGCGGTGCGACAGGAGCAGACTATGGCTACACCTTC
.	TRBV3-1/TRBV3-2	.	TRBJ1-2	CASSQDRQVTKYGYTF	TGTGCCAGCAGCCAAGATCGGCAGGTAACCAAGTATGGCTACACCTTC
.	TRBV27	.	TRBJ2-7	CASSRGPAYEQYF	TGTGCCAGTTCCCGGGGGCCCGCCTACGAGCAGTACTTC
.	TRBV9	.	TRBJ2-7	CASSVGADSSYEQYF	TGTGCCAGCAGCGTAGGAGCGGACTCCTCCTACGAGCAGTACTTC
.	TRBV5-6	.	TRBJ2-2	CASSLGQLTGELFF	TGTGCCAGCAGCTTGGGACAGCTCACCGGGGAGCTGTTTTTT
TRBD1	TRBV4-2	.	TRBJ2-2	CASSQVTGETGELFF	TGTGCCAGCAGCCAAGTCACAGGGGAGACCGGGGAGCTGTTTTTT
.	TRBV6-1	.	TRBJ1-2	CASSDRTNYGYTF	TGTGCCAGCAGTGACAGGACTAACTATGGCTACACCTTC
TRBD2	TRBV9	.	TRBJ2-3	CASSLAGVSDTQYF	TGTGCCAGCTCTCTAGCGGGGGTGTCAGATACGCAGTATTTT
TRBD2	TRBV7-2	few	TRBJ2-3	CASSTGLADTQYF	TGTGCCAGCAGCACCGGACTAGCAGATACGCAGTATTTT
TRBD2	TRBV7-2	.	TRBJ2-1	CASSWVGSGRYNEQFF	TGTGCCAGCAGCTGGGTTGGTAGCGGGAGATACAATGAGCAGTTCTTC
.	TRBV5-1	once	TRBJ1-4	CASSLEVADEKLFF	TGCGCCAGCAGCTTGGAAGTAGCCGATGAAAAACTGTTTTTT
.	TRBV5-5	.	TRBJ2-7	CASSLVGETYEQYF	TGTGCCAGCAGCTTGGTTGGGGAGACCTACGAGCAGTACTTC
.	TRBV16	few	TRBJ2-2	CASSQGSAYTGELFF	TGTGCCAGCAGCCAAGGGTCGGCTTACACCGGGGAGCTGTTTTTT
.	TRBV30	few	TRBJ1-6	CAWSVRGWSPLHF	TGTGCCTGGAGTGTACGCGGTTGGTCACCCCTCCACTTT
.	TRBV11-2	.	TRBJ2-5	CASSLGRLKRETQYF	TGTGCCAGCAGCCTCGGACGACTCAAGCGAGAGACCCAGTACTTC
.	TRBV27	.	TRBJ1-6	CASGGSGDSPLHF	TGTGCCAGCGGGGGGTCGGGGGATTCACCCCTCCACTTT
.	TRBV29-1	.	TRBJ2-1	CSVGRPGQLNEQFF	TGCAGCGTTGGACGCCCCGGACAGCTCAATGAGCAGTTCTTC
.	TRBV4-3	.	TRBJ2-1	CASSPSSSPSVGEQFF	TGCGCCAGCAGCCCCAGCAGTAGCCCCTCAGTGGGTGAGCAGTTCTTC
.	TRBV7-9	.	TRBJ2-6	CASSLGAGANVLTF	TGTGCCAGCAGCTTAGGTGCCGGGGCCAACGTCCTGACTTTC
.	TRBV6-5	once	TRBJ1-3	CASSFDGGQGNTIYF	TGTGCCAGCAGTTTCGACGGGGGGCAAGGAAACACCATATATTTT
TRBD1	TRBV29-1	.	TRBJ2-3	CSIGTGGTDTQYF	TGCAGCATCGGGACAGGGGGCACAGATACGCAGTATTTT
TRBD1	TRBV7-2	.	TRBJ1-1	CASSYPGTANTEAFF	TGTGCCAGCAGCTATCCCGGGACAGCAAACACTGAAGCTTTCTTT
TRBD2	TRBV20-1	few	TRBJ2-1	CSASRDSQRGRPGNEQFF	TGCAGTGCTAGTAGGGATTCACAGCGGGGGCGCCCCGGCAATGAGCAGTTCTTC
.	TRBV6-6	.	TRBJ2-7	CAREIQGAYEQYF	TGTGCCAGAGAGATTCAGGGAGCCTACGAGCAGTACTTC
TRBD1	TRBV5-1	once	TRBJ2-3	CASSLGDRGRDTQYF	TGCGCCAGCAGCTTGGGAGACAGGGGGCGAGATACGCAGTATTTT
.	TRBV6-5	.	TRBJ1-1	CASLRYLNTEAFF	TGTGCCAGCCTCCGGTATCTGAACACTGAAGCTTTCTTT
.	TRBV4-3	.	TRBJ1-4	CASSQGSVATNEKLFF	TGCGCCAGCAGCCAAGGATCAGTAGCAACTAATGAAAAACTGTTTTTT